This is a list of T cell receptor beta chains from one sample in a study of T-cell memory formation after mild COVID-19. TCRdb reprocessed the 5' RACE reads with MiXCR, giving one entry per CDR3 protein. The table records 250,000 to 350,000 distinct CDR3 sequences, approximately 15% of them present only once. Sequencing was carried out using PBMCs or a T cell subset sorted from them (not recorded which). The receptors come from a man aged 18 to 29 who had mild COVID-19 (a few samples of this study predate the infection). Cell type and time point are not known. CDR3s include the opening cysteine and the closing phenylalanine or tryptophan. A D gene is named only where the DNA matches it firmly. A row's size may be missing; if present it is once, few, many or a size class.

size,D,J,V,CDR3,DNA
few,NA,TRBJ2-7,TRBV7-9,CASIPNDRTYEQYF,TGTGCCAGCATCCCGAATGACAGGACTTACGAGCAGTACTTC
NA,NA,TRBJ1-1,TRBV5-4,CASSTDLNTEAFF,TGTGCCAGCAGCACGGATCTGAACACTGAAGCTTTCTTT
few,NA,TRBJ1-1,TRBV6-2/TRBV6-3,CASIGIGSPSTEAFF,TGTGCCAGCATCGGAATAGGCAGCCCGTCCACTGAAGCTTTCTTT
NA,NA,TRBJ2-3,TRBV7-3,CASASADTQYF,TGTGCCTCGGCCAGCGCAGATACGCAGTATTTT
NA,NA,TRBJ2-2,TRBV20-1,CSAVGRYYTGELFF,TGCAGTGCCGTGGGCCGATACTACACCGGGGAGCTGTTTTTT
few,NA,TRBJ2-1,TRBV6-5,CASSYSAGKEQFF,TGTGCCAGCAGTTACTCGGCAGGGAAGGAGCAGTTCTTC
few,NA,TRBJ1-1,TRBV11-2,CASSRPTGTEAFF,TGTGCCAGCAGCCGGCCCACCGGGACTGAAGCTTTCTTT
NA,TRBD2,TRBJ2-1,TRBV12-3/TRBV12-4,CASMTSGAYNEQFF,TGTGCCAGCATGACTAGCGGGGCCTACAATGAGCAGTTCTTC
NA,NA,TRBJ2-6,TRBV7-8,CASRGDSGANVLTF,TGTGCCAGCAGAGGGGACTCTGGGGCCAACGTCCTGACTTTC
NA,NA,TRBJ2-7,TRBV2,CASSPRGASYEQYF,TGTGCCAGCAGTCCCCGGGGGGCCTCCTACGAGCAGTACTTC
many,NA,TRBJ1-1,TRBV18,CASSPRSQRNTEAFF,TGTGCCAGCTCACCAAGGTCACAGCGGAACACTGAAGCTTTCTTT
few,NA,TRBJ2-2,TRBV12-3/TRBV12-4,CASSSSWAGELFF,TGTGCCAGCAGTTCTAGTTGGGCCGGGGAGCTGTTTTTT
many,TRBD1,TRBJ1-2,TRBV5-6,CASSSGQGVPYGYTF,TGTGCCAGCAGCTCGGGACAGGGGGTACCCTATGGCTACACCTTC
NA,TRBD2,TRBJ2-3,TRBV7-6,CASSIAGGQPDTQYF,TGTGCCAGCAGCATAGCGGGGGGGCAACCAGATACGCAGTATTTT